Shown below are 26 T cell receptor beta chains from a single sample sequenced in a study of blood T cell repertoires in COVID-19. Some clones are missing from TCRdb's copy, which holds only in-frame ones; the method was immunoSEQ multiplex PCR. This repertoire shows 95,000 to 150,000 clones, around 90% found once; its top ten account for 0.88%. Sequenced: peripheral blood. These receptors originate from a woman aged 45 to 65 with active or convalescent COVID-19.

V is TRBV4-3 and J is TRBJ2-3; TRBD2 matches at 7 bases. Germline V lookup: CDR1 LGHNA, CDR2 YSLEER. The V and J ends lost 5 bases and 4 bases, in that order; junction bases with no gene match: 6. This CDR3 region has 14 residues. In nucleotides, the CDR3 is TGCGCCAGCAGCTTGCGGGAGCTCCCAGATACGCAGTATTTT. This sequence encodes CASSLRELPDTQYF.

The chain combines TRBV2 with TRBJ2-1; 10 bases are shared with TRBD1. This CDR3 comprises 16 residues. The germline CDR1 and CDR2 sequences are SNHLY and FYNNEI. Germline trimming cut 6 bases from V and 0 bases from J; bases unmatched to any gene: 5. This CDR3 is CASSVTGGGSYNEQFF. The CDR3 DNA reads TGTGCCAGCAGCGTGACAGGGGGCGGCTCCTACAATGAGCAGTTCTTC.

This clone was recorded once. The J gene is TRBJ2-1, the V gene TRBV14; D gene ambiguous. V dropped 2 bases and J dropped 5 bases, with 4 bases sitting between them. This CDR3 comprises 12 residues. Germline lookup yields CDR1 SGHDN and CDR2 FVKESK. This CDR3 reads CASSQRDNEQFF. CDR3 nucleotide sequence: TGTGCCAGCAGCCAACGAGACAATGAGCAGTTCTTC.

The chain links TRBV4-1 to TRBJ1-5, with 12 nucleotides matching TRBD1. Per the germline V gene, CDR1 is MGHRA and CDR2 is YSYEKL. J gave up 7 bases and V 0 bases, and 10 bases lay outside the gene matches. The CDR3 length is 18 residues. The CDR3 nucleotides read TGCGCCAGCAGCCAAGATCCGGTCGGGACAGGGGGCGCCCAGCCCCAGCATTTT. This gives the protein CASSQDPVGTGGAQPQHF.

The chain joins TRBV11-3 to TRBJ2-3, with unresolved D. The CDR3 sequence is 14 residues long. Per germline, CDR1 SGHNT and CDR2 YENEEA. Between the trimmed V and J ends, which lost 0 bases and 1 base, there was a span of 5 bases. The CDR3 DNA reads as TGTGCCAGCAGCTTAGATGCAGGCACAGATACGCAGTATTTT. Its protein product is CASSLDAGTDTQYF.

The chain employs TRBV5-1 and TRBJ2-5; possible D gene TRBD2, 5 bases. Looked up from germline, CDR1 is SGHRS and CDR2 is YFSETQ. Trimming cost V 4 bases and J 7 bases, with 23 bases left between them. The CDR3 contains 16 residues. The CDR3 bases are TGCGCCAGCAGCACCGACCCGGACTCGTCCGGGCGGACCCAGTACTTC. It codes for CASSTDPDSSGRTQYF. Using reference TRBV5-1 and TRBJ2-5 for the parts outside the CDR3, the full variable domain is KAGVTQTPRYLIKTRGQQVTLSCSPISGHRSVSWYQQTPGQGLQFLFEYFSETQRNKGNFPGRFSGRQFSNSRSEMNVSTLELGDSALYLCASSTDPDSSGRTQYFGPGTRLLVL.

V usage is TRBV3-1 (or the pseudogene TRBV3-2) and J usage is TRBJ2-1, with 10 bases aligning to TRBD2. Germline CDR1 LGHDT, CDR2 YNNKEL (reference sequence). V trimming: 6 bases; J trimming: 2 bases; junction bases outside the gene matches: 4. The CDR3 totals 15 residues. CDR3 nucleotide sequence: TGTGCCAGCAGTACCGGGACTAGCGCCTACAATGAGCAGTTCTTC. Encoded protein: CASSTGTSAYNEQFF.

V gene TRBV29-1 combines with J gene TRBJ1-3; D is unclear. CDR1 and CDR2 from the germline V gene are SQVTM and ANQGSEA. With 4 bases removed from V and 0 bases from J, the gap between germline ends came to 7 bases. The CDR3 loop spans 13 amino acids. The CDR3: CSVGSSSGNTIYF. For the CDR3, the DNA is TGCAGCGTTGGTTCCTCCTCTGGAAACACCATATATTTT.

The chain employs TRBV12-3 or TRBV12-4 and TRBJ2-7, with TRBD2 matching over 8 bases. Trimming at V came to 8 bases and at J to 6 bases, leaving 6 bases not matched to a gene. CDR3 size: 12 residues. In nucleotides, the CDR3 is TGTGCCAGCTCGCGGGGGGCCCTCGAGCAGTACTTC. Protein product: CASSRGALEQYF.

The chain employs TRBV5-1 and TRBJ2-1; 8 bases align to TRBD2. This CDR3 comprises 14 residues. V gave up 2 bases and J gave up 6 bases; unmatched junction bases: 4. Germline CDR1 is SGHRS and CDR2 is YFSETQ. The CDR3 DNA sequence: TGCGCCAGCAGCTTTCGCGGGAGGTCCAATGAGCAGTTCTTC. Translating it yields CASSFRGRSNEQFF.

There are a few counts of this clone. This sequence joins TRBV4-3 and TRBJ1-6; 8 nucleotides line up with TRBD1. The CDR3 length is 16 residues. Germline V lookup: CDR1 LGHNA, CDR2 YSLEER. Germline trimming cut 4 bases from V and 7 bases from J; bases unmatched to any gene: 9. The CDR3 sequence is CASSRAPTGDNSPLHF. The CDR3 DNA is TGCGCCAGCAGCCGGGCACCGACAGGGGACAATTCACCCCTCCACTTT.

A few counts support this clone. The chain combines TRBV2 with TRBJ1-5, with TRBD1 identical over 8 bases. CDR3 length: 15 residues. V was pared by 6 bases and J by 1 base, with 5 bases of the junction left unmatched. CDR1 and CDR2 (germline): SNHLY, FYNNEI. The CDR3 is CASRPSGGSNQPQHF. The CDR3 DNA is TGTGCCAGCAGGCCATCAGGGGGCAGCAATCAGCCCCAGCATTTT.

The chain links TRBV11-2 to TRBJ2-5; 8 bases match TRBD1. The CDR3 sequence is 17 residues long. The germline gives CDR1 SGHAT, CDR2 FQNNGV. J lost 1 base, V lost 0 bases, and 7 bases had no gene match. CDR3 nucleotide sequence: TGTGCCAGCAGCTTAGATTTAGGGCAGGGGGCCCAAGAGACCCAGTACTTC. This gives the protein CASSLDLGQGAQETQYF.

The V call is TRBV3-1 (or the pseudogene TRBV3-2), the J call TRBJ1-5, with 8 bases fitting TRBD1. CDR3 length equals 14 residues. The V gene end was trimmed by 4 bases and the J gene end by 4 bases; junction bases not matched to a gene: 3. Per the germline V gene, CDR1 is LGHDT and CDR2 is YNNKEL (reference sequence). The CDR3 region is CASSLGTGNQPQHF. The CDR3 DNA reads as TGTGCCAGCAGCCTGGGGACAGGAAATCAGCCCCAGCATTTT.

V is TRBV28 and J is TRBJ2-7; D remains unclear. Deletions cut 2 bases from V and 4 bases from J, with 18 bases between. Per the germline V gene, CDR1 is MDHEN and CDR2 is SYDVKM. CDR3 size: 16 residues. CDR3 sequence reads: CASSLPGRLRAYEQYF. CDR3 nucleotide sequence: TGTGCCAGCAGTTTACCCGGCAGGCTACGAGCATACGAGCAGTACTTC. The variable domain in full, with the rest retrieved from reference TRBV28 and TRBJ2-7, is DVKVTQSSRYLVKRTGEKVFLECVQDMDHENMFWYRQDPGLGLRLIYFSYDVKMKEKGDIPEGYSVSREKKERFSLILESASTNQTSMYLCASSLPGRLRAYEQYFGPGTRLTVT.

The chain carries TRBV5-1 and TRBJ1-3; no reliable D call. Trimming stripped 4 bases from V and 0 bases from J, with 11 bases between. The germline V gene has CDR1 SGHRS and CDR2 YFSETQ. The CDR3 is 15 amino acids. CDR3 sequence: CASSLDVDSGNTIYF. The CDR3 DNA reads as TGCGCCAGCAGCCTAGACGTAGACTCTGGAAACACCATATATTTT.

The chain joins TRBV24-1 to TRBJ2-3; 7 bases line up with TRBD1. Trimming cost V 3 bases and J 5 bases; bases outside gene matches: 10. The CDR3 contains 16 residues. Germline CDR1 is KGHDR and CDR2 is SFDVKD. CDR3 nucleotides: TGTGCCACCAGTGATCCCGGGACAGTAGGTAGAGATACGCAGTATTTT. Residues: CATSDPGTVGRDTQYF.

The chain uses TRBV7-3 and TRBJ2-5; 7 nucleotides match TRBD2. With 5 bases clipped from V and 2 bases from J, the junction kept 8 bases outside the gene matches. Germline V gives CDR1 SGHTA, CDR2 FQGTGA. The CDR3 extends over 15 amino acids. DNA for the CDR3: TGTGCCAGCAGCCCATCGGGAGGAAGACAAGAGACCCAGTACTTC. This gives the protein CASSPSGGRQETQYF.

For the CDR3, the DNA is TGTGCCAGCAGTTCCCTCAGGGGACAGGGAATGGGGGGCTACACCTTC. This codes for CASSSLRGQGMGGYTF. The chain employs TRBV27 and TRBJ1-2; 9 nucleotides agree with TRBD1. CDR3 length equals 16 residues. Trimming cost V 4 bases and J 8 bases; bases outside gene matches: 14. Per germline, CDR1 MNHEY and CDR2 SMNVEV (reference sequence).

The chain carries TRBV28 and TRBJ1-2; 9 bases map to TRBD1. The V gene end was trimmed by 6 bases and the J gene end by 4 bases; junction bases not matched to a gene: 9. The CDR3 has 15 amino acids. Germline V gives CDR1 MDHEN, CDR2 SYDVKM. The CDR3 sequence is CASSSIGTGPYGYTF. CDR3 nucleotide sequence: TGTGCCAGCAGCTCAATCGGGACAGGGCCCTATGGCTACACCTTC.

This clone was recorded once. The CDR3: CAAEGGLAVRGNEQFF. The CDR3 DNA reads TGTGCCGCGGAGGGGGGACTAGCGGTTAGGGGCAATGAGCAGTTCTTC. The chain carries TRBV10-3 and TRBJ2-1, with 11 bases fitting TRBD2. The CDR3 spans 16 residues. The J segment lost 6 bases and the V segment lost 11 bases, leaving 15 bases of the junction unmatched. Per germline, CDR1 ENHRY and CDR2 SYGVKD.

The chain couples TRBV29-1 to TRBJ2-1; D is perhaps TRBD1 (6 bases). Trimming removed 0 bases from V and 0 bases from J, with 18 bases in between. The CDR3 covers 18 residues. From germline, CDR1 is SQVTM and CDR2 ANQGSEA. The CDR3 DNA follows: TGCAGCGTTGAAGACTCAGGGGCCCACCGGCCCTCCTACAATGAGCAGTTCTTC. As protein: CSVEDSGAHRPSYNEQFF.

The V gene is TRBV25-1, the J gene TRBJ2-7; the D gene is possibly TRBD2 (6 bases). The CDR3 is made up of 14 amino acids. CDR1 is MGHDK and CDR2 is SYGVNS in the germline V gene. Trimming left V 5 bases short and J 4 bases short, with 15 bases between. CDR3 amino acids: CASSHGSGTYEQYF. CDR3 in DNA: TGTGCCAGCAGTCATGGTAGCGGAACATACGAGCAGTACTTC.

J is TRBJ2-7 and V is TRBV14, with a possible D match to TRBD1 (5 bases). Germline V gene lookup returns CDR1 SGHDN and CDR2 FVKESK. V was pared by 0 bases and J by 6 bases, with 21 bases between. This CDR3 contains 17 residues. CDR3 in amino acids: CASSQDGFSEARGEQYF. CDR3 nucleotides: TGTGCCAGCAGCCAAGACGGCTTTTCAGAAGCTAGGGGCGAGCAGTACTTC.

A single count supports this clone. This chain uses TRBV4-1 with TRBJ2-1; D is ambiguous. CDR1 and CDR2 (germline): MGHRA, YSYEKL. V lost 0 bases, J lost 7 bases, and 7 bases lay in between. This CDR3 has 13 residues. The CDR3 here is CASSQERRNEQFF. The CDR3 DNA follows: TGCGCCAGCAGCCAAGAACGCCGGAATGAGCAGTTCTTC.

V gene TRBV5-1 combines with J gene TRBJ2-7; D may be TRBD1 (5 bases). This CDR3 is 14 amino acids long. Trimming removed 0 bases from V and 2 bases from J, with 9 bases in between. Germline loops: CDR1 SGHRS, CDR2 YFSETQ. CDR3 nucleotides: TGCGCCAGCAGCTTGGGACAGCTCCCCTACGAGCAGTACTTC. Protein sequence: CASSLGQLPYEQYF. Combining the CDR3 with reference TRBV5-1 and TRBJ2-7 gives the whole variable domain KAGVTQTPRYLIKTRGQQVTLSCSPISGHRSVSWYQQTPGQGLQFLFEYFSETQRNKGNFPGRFSGRQFSNSRSEMNVSTLELGDSALYLCASSLGQLPYEQYFGPGTRLTVT.